This T cell receptor (beta chain) is from a study of CD8 T cells in Susac syndrome. V was pared by 5 bases and J by 0 bases, with 16 bases between. The CDR3 runs to 16 residues. Germline V gene data show CDR1 as LNHDA and CDR2 as SQIVND (reference sequence). When the RNA was reverse transcribed, random hexamers were used with an input of about 0.5 to 1 ug. Amplification of TCR beta CDR3 used immunoSEQ multiplex PCR across 54 Vbeta and 13 Jbeta. TCRdb re-analysed the immunoSEQ multiplex PCR reads in MiXCR, keeping a single row per CDR3 protein. The sample includes roughly 120,000 distinct CDR3 sequences, more than 80% of them seen just once. TCR beta was sequenced from blood CD8+ and CD4+ T cells. Relapsing-remitting disease, either stable or active, was present in the multiple sclerosis controls, who were treatment-naive patients. TEMRA cells were enriched by FACS, and CD4+ and CD8+ T cells were negatively isolated.

The material sequenced was CD8+ T cells from PBMCs. The chain recombines TRBV19 with TRBJ1-1, with D possibly being TRBD1 (6 bases). The receptor was derived from a human donor with multiple sclerosis. CDR3 sequence reads: CASSPARTDMNTEAFF. CDR3 in DNA: TGTGCCAGTAGTCCAGCCCGGACAGACATGAACACTGAAGCTTTCTTT. Filled out from reference TRBV19 and TRBJ1-1, the complete variable domain reads DGGITQSPKYLFRKEGQNVTLSCEQNLNHDAMYWYRQDPGQGLRLIYYSQIVNDFQKGDIAEGYSVSREKKESFPLTVTSAQKNPTAFYLCASSPARTDMNTEAFFGQGTRLTVV.